This T cell receptor beta chain was observed in a study of cytomegalovirus exposure and HLA in healthy donors. On the study more broadly: Approximately 180 million T cells yielded approximately 100 million unique TCR beta sequences, as an earlier analysis found.

Concerning this clone: The target antigen is unknown.

Healthy bone marrow donors supplied every sample. Each donor was nominally healthy when sampled (though unrecorded immune exposures were likely). Amplification used 60 Vbeta primers and 13 Jbeta primers. Assay used: immunoSEQ multiplex PCR; TCRdb lists only in-frame clones, some missing. This table has 110,000 to 150,000 clones, 78% appearing once. The V and J ends lost 2 bases and 0 bases respectively, with 5 bases between them. This CDR3 region has 15 residues. The germline CDR1 and CDR2 sequences are MNHNY and SVGAGI (reference sequence). Whole-study findings and limits: Later examination showed HLA-associated TCR beta chains had greater clonal expansion than equally common others.

The sequence derives from a male donor in good health and CMV-seronegative. This sequence joins TRBV6-6 and TRBJ2-6; possible D gene TRBD2, 5 bases. Sequenced: PBMCs. Here the CDR3 DNA reads TGTGCCAGCAGTTACGGGAGCTCTGGGGCCAACGTCCTGACTTTC. The encoded protein is CASSYGSSGANVLTF.